This note documents a single TCR beta chain sequence. No antigen is known for it. Within one base of it there is no much larger clone, and no base qualities were kept. Genomic DNA was extracted from sorted cells for sequencing of the TCRbeta CDR3 region. The immunoSEQ Assay was used for sequencing of TCRbeta CDR3 regions. TCRdb took this table from immuneACCESS and kept in-frame rearrangements with V and J called. Such tables lack part of the clones; where checked against another copy, unresolved V genes explain under half of the gap, and the rest is unexplained. The sample contains over 70,000 clones, about 91% of them found a single time. The ten largest make up around 0.19% of the sample. V trim: 4 bases; J trim: 6 bases; unmatched bases: 10. Per the germline V gene (reference sequence), GTSNPN is the CDR1 and SVGIG is the CDR2. Reading from cysteine to phenylalanine, the CDR3 counts 16 amino acids. Only CDR3 DNA remains: 48 bases, in frame from the first base.

The trial excluded patients who had a history of autoimmune disease or who were on systemic immunosuppression. Peripheral blood for TCR sequencing was collected from all dose cohorts at baseline, on cycle 4 day 1, and on cycle 7 day 1. The samples were taken from a phase I, first-in-human, multicenter, open-label dose-escalation trial of ivuxolimab. Adults with locally advanced or metastatic melanoma, renal cell, hepatocellular, or head and neck squamous cell carcinoma were enrolled in the trial. CD4+ and CD8+ T cells were sorted separately from peripheral blood before TCR sequencing. The data belong to a study of OX40 agonist ivuxolimab in advanced cancers. A note on the overall study: The costimulatory receptor OX40 (CD134) was targeted by ivuxolimab, a fully human IgG2 agonistic monoclonal antibody. The paper reports the monotherapy dose-escalation portion (N of about 50 patients) of the phase I ivuxolimab trial. Prior anti-PD-1, anti-PD-L1 or anti-CTLA-4 therapy was permitted, and checkpoint inhibitors had been received by roughly 40% of dose-escalation patients. Intravenous ivuxolimab was administered to patients every 2 weeks at six dose levels: 0.01, 0.1, 0.3, 1.5, 3 and 10 mg/kg. In the dose-escalation cohort, roughly 80% of patients were male, and the mean age was roughly 60 years, with a range of roughly 23 to 85. The point of sequencing TCRbeta in the periphery was to test whether ivuxolimab changed TCR sequence diversity and drove clonal T-cell expansion. Three dose-escalation patients achieved partial responses, one with hepatocellular carcinoma and two with cutaneous melanoma. Of the 50 or so patients in dose escalation, 19 had hepatocellular carcinoma, about 15 had melanoma, 9 had renal cell carcinoma and 9 had head and neck cancer.

Results and caveats for the whole study, not just this receptor: At doses of 0.1 to 3.0 mg/kg, clonal expansion of both CD4+ and CD8+ blood T cells was observed from baseline to week 6. In the 0.1-3.0 mg/kg groups, partial responders had among the lowest normalized peripheral clonal expansion, particularly in CD8+ T cells. Low levels of normalized T-cell clonal expansion were also seen in some patients who did not respond. The antigen specificity of the peripheral T cells that underwent clonal expansion was not determined. On average, CD8+ T cells showed more expanded clones than CD4+ T cells after ivuxolimab.

This material consisted of CD4+ or CD8+ T cells sorted from blood, taken in a trial of the OX40 agonist ivuxolimab. The V and J genes are TRBV30 and TRBJ1-6; the junction holds 9 bases that match TRBD1. This clonotype was sampled from an adult with an advanced solid tumor such as melanoma, head and neck, liver or kidney cancer. The bases read TGTGCCTGGATACACAGGGGGCGAGCTGGTAATTCACCCCTCCACTTT. This yields the protein CAWIHRGRAGNSPLHF.